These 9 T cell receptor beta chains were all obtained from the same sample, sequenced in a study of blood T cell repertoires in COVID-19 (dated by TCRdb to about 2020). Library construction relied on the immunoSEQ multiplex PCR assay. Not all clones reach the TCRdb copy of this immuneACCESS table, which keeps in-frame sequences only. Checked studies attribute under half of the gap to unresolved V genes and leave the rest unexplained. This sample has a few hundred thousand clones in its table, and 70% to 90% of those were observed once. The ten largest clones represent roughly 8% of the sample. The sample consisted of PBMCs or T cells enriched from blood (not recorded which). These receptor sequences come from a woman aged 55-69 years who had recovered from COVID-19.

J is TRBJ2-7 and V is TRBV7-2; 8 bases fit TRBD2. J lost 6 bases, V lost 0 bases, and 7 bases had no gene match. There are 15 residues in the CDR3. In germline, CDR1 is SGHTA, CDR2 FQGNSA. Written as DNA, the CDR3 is TGTGCCAGCAGCTTAGCTCCTCGGGGGGGATTCGAGCAGTACGTC. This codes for CASSLAPRGGFEQYV.

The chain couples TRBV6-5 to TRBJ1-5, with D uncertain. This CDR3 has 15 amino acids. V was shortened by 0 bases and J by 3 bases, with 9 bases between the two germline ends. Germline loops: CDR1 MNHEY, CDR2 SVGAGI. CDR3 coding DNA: TGTGCCAGCAGTTACTCGAGGTCAGCCAATCAGCCCCAGCATTTT. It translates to CASSYSRSANQPQHF.

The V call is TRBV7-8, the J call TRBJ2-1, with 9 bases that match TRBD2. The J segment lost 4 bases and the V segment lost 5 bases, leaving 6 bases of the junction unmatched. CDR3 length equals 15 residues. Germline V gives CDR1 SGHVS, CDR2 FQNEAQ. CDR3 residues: CASSSGGTRYNEQFF. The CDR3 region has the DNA TGTGCCAGCAGCAGCGGGGGGACTAGGTACAATGAGCAGTTCTTC. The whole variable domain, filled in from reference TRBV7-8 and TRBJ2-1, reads GAGVSQSPRYKVAKRGQDVALRCDPISGHVSLFWYQQALGQGPEFLTYFQNEAQLDKSGLPSDRFFAERPEGSVSTLKIQRTQQEDSAVYLCASSSGGTRYNEQFFGPGTRLTVL.

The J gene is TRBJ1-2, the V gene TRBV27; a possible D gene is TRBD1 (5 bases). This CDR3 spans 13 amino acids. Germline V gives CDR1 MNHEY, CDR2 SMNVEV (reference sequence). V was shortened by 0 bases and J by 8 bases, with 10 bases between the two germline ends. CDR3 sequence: CASSLSSPGGYTF. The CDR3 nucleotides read TGTGCCAGCAGTTTATCGTCCCCAGGGGGCTACACCTTC.

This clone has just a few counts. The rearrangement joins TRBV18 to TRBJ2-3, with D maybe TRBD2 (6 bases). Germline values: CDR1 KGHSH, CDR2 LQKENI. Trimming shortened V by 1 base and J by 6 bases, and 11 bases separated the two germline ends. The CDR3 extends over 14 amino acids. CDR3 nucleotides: TGTGCCAGCTCACCACGTGGAGGGGTTGATACGCAGTATTTT. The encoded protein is CASSPRGGVDTQYF. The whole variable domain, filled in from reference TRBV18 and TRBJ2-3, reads NAGVMQNPRHLVRRRGQEARLRCSPMKGHSHVYWYRQLPEEGLKFMVYLQKENIIDESGMPKERFSAEFPKEGPSILRIQQVVRGDSAAYFCASSPRGGVDTQYFGPGTRLTVL.

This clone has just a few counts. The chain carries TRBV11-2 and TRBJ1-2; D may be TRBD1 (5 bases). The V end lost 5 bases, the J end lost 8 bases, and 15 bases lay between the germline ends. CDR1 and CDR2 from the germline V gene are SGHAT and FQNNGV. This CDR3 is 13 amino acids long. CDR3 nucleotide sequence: TGTGCCAGCAGCCGTACAGGATCACGGGGCTACACCTTC. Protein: CASSRTGSRGYTF.

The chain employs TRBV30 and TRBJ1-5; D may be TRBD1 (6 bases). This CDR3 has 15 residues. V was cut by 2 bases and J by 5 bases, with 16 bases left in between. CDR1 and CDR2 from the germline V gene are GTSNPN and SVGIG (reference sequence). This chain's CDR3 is CAWSPGQSRYQPQHF. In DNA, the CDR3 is TGTGCCTGGAGTCCTGGACAGTCACGGTATCAGCCCCAGCATTTT.

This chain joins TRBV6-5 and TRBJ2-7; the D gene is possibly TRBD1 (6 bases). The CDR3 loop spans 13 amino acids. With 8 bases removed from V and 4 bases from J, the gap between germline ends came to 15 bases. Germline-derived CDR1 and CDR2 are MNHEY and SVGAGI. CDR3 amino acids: CASLGRGGYEQYV. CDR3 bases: TGTGCCAGCCTGGGAAGAGGGGGTTACGAGCAGTACGTC.

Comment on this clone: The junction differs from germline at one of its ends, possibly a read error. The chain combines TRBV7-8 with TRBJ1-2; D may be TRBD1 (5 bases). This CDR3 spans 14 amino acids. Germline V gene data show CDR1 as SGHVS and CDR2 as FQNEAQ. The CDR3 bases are TGTGCCAGCAGCTTAGTGGATATGGGCAGGGTTGGAAGCTTC. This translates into CASSLVDMGRVGSF.